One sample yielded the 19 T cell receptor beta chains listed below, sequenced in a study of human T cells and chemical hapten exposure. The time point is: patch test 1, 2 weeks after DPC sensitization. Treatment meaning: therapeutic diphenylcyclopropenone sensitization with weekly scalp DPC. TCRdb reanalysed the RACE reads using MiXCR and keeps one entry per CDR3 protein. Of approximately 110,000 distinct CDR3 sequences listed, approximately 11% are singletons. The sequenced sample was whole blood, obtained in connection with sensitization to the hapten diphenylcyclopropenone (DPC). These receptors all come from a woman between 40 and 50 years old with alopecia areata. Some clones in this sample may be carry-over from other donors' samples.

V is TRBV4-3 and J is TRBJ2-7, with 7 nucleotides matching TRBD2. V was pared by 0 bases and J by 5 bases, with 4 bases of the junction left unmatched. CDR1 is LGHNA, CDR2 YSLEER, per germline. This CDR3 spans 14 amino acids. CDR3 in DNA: TGCGCCAGCAGCCAAGATTTTGGGGGGGACGAGCAGTACTTC. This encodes CASSQDFGGDEQYF.

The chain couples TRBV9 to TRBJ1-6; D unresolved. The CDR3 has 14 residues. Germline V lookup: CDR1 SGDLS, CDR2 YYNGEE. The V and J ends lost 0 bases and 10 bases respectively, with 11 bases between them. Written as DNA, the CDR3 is TGTGCCAGCAGCGTAGGAGGGCCTGAATCACCCCTCCACTTT. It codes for CASSVGGPESPLHF.

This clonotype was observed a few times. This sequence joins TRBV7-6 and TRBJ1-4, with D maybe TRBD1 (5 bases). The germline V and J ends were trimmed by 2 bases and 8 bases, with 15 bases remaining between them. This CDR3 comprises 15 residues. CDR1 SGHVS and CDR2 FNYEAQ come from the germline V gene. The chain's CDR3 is CASSLNTGLYEKLFF. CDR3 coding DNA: TGTGCCAGCAGCTTAAATACGGGACTATACGAAAAACTGTTTTTT.

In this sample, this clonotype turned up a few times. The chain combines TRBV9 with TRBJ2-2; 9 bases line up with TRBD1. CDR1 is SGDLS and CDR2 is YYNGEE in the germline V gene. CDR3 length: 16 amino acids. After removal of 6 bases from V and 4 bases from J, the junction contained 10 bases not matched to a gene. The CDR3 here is CASTMFGTGPTGELFF. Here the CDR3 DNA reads TGTGCCAGCACCATGTTCGGGACAGGGCCCACCGGGGAGCTGTTTTTT. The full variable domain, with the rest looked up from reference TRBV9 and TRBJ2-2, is DSGVTQTPKHLITATGQRVTLRCSPRSGDLSVYWYQQSLDQGLQFLIQYYNGEERAKGNILERFSAQQFPDLHSELNLSSLELGDSALYFCASTMFGTGPTGELFFGEGSRLTVL.

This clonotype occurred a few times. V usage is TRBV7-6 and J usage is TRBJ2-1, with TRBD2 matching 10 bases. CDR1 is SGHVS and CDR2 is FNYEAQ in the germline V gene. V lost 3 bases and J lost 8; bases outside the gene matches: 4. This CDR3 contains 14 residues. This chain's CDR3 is CASSFGTSAHEQFF. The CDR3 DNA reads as TGTGCCAGCAGCTTCGGGACTAGCGCCCATGAGCAGTTCTTC.

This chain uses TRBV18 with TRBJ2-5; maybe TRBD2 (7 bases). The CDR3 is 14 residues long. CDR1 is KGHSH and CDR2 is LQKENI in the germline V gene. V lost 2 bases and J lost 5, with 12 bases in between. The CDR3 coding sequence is TGTGCCAGCTCACCAGGGGGGGCCGGCGAGACCCAGTACTTC. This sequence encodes CASSPGGAGETQYF.

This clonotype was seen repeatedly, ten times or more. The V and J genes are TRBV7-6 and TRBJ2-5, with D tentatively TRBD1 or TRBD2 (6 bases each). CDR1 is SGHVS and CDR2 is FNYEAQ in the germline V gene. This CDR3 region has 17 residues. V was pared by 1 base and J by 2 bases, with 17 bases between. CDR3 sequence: CASSLGLLGGGQETQYF. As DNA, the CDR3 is TGTGCCAGCAGCTTAGGACTTCTCGGGGGCGGACAAGAGACCCAGTACTTC.

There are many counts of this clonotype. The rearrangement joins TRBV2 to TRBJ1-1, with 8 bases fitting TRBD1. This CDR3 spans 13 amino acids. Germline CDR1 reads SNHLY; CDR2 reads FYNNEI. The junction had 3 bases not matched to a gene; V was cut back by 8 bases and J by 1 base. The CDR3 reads CASQGQENTEAFF. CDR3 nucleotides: TGTGCCAGCCAGGGACAGGAGAACACTGAAGCTTTCTTT.

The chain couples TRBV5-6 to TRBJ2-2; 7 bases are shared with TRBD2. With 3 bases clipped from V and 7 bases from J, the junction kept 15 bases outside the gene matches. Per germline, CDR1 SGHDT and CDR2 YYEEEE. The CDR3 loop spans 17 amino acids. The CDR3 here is CASSSRTGGRVGGELFF. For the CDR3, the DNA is TGTGCCAGCAGCTCGCGAACTGGAGGGAGGGTCGGCGGGGAGCTGTTTTTT.

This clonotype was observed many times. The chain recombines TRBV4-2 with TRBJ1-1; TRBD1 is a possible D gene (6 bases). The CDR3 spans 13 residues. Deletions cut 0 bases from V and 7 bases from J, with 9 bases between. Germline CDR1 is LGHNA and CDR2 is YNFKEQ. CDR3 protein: CASSQERTVEAFF. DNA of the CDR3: TGTGCCAGCAGCCAAGAGAGGACAGTTGAAGCTTTCTTT.

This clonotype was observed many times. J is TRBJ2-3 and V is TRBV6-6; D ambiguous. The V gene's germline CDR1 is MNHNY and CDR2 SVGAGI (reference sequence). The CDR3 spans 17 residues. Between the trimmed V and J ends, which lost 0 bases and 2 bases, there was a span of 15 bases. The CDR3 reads CASSYSGTAILTDTQYF. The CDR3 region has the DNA TGTGCCAGCAGTTACTCGGGCACGGCGATACTCACAGATACGCAGTATTTT.

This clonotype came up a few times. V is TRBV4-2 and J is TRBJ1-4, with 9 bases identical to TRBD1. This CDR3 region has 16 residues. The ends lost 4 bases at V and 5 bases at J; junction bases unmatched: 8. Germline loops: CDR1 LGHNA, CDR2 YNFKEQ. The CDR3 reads CASSRTTDRGNEKLFF. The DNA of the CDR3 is TGTGCCAGCAGCCGGACCACGGACAGGGGAAATGAAAAACTGTTTTTT.

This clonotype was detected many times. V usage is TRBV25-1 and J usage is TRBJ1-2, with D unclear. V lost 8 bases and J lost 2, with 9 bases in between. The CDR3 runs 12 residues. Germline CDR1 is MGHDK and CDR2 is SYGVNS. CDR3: CASRRENYGYTF. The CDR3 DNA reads TGTGCCAGCCGGAGGGAAAACTATGGCTACACCTTC.

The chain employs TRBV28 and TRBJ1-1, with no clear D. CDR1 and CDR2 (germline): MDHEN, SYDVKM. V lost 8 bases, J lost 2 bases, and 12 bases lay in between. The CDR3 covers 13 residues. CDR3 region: CASLLRGNTEAFF. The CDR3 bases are TGTGCCAGCCTCCTTCGGGGAAACACTGAAGCTTTCTTT. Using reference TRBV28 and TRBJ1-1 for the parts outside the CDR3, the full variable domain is DVKVTQSSRYLVKRTGEKVFLECVQDMDHENMFWYRQDPGLGLRLIYFSYDVKMKEKGDIPEGYSVSREKKERFSLILESASTNQTSMYLCASLLRGNTEAFFGQGTRLTVV.

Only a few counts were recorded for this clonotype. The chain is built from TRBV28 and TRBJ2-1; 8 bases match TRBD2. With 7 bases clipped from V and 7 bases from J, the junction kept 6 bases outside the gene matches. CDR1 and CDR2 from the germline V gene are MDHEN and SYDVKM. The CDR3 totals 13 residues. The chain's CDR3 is CASKVAGLNEQFF. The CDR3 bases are TGTGCCAGCAAGGTAGCGGGACTAAATGAGCAGTTCTTC.

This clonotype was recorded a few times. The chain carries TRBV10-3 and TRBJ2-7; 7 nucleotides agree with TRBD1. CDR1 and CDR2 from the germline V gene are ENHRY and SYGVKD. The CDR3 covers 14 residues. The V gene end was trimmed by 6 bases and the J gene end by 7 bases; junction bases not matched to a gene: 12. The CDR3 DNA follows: TGTGCCATCAGCGAGACCACAGGGGCGAGGGAGCAGTACTTC. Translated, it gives CAISETTGAREQYF.

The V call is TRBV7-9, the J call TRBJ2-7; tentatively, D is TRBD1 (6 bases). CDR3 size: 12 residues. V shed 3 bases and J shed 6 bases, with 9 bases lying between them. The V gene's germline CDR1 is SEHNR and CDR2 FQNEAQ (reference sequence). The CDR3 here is CASSFRRGEQYF. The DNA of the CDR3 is TGTGCCAGCAGCTTTCGCAGGGGCGAGCAGTACTTC. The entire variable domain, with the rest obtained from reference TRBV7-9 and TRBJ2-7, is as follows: DTGVSQNPRHKITKRGQNVTFRCDPISEHNRLYWYRQTLGQGPEFLTYFQNEAQLEKSRLLSDRFSAERPKGSFSTLEIQRTEQGDSAMYLCASSFRRGEQYFGPGTRLTVT.

In DNA, the CDR3 is TGTGCCAGTAGTATCCCGTCAGGGGGGCTAACAGATACGCAGTATTTT. It yields the protein CASSIPSGGLTDTQYF. V is TRBV19 and J is TRBJ2-3, with a possible D match to TRBD1 (7 bases). Germline loops: CDR1 LNHDA, CDR2 SQIVND (reference sequence). This CDR3 contains 16 residues. V dropped 3 bases and J dropped 3 bases, with 16 bases sitting between them.

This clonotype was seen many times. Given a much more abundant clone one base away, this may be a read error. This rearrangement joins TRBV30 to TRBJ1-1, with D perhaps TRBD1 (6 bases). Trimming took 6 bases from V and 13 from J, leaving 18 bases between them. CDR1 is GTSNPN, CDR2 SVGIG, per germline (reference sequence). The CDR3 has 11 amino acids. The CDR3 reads CACNRAGGVFF. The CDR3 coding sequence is TGTGCCTGTAACAGGGCCGGCGGAGTTTTCTTT.